This T cell receptor beta chain was identified during a study of T and B cells in COVID-19 patients. Multiplex PCR with BIOMED2 TRB-A/B primer pools amplified TRB rearrangements. From the multiplex PCR reads, TCRdb called clonotypes with MiXCR, one entry per CDR3 protein. The sample yields approximately 11,000 distinct CDR3 sequences, under 35% seen once. CDR1 and CDR2 from the germline V gene are MNHEY and SVGEGT. This CDR3 has 15 amino acids. Trimming left V 2 bases short and J 6 bases short, with 16 bases between. This clonotype was counted only a few times. Blood genomic DNA input for TRB amplification was roughly 220-500 ng.

This receptor was obtained from a human donor with active COVID-19. V and J are TRBV6-2 or TRBV6-3 and TRBJ1-2; D call uncertain. Sequenced input: blood. CDR3: CASSYVFRVSHGYTF. CDR3 bases: TGTGCCAGCAGTTACGTCTTTCGGGTTTCCCATGGCTACACCTTC.